This entry features one T cell receptor beta chain sequence. Its antigen is as yet unknown. The data stem from a study of human T cells and chemical hapten exposure. At the level of the study: DPC at 0.01% went onto the upper back in patch tests, read at 6 days.

The V gene lost 3 bases and the J gene lost 10 bases, with 13 bases spanning the gap. This CDR3 is built from 14 residues. CDR1 is MDHEN, CDR2 SYDVKM, per germline. Notes on the study in general: Given that the donors had alopecia, their immune response may differ from that seen in healthy people. Sensitizing to DPC left TCRs with a frequency above 1 in 1000 unaltered.

MiXCR was run by TCRdb on the RACE reads, yielding one entry per CDR3 protein. The table records about 120,000 distinct CDR3 sequences, 12% of them present only once. Time point denoted: patch test 1, 2 weeks after DPC sensitization. Sample treatment: therapeutic diphenylcyclopropenone sensitization with weekly scalp DPC. In every case, blood was obtained before the patch test was applied. The sequence derives from a woman in her 50s with alopecia areata. Some clones in this sample may be carry-over from other donors' samples. The specimen was whole blood, collected in connection with sensitization to the hapten diphenylcyclopropenone (DPC). The gene calls are TRBV28 and TRBJ1-6; a weak D match, TRBD1 (5 bases). The CDR3: CASSFGTLASPLHF. CDR3 sequence (DNA): TGTGCCAGCAGTTTTGGGACCCTAGCATCACCCCTCCACTTT.